Described below is a single T cell receptor beta chain sequence and its context. Its target is unknown. This record belongs to a study of T cell clones after liver transplantation. Study as a whole: Liver transplant recipients had immunosuppression withdrawal attempted within 2 years. Draws occurred before transplant, before withdrawal, and after complete or failed withdrawal. Study-wide points: A larger donor-reactive than third-party decline suggested partial antigen-specific deletion.

Germline V gene lookup returns CDR1 ENHRY and CDR2 SYGVKD. The junction had 4 bases not matched to a gene; V was cut back by 6 bases and J by 3 bases. The CDR3 totals 14 residues. Method: immunoSEQ multiplex PCR; TCRdb's copy keeps in-frame clones and lacks some. The sample gives tens of thousands of clones, around 84% of which show up once; 2.5% is in the top ten. The TCR was taken from a human patient who received a liver transplant. Some T cells may originate from the graft donor. Sequences were derived from CD4+ T cells from blood, sampled 24 months after liver transplant. V and J are TRBV10-3 and TRBJ2-7; TRBD2 aligns across 11 bases. DNA of the CDR3: TGTGCCATCAGGAATACTAGCGGGAGCTACGAGCAGTACTTC. This gives the protein CAIRNTSGSYEQYF.